The following is a T cell receptor (beta chain) sequence with its context. A read error may account for a junction end that differs from germline. This sample is part of a study of Tregs in tolerant kidney transplant recipients. The assay was immunoSEQ multiplex PCR, and TCRdb's table has in-frame clones only and misses some. Here the sample spans 120,000 or so clones, around 94% being singletons. Germline V lookup: CDR1 SGHDT, CDR2 YYEEEE. CDR3 length: 11 amino acids. Sequencing was done on a sample of CD4+ T cells from blood. The J gene is TRBJ1-1, the V gene TRBV5-6; D gene ambiguous. The TCR was taken from a human donor in good health. The DNA for the CDR3 is TGTGCTAGCACGGGGAACACTGAAGCTTTCTTT. It specifies CASTGNTEAFF.